The clone carrying this T cell receptor (beta chain) was counted only a few times. The CDR3 covers 12 residues. V was clipped by 4 bases and J by 10 bases, with 14 bases between them. Germline CDR1 is LNHDA and CDR2 is SQIVND (reference sequence). This record belongs to a study of T cells of healthy individuals. TCRdb used MiXCR to reprocess the 5' RACE reads, holding one entry per CDR3 protein. Of around 63,000 distinct CDR3 sequences listed, under 20% are singletons. This chain uses TRBV19 with TRBJ2-7, with a tentative D call TRBD1 (5 bases). This sequence originates from a human donor in good health. DNA of the CDR3: TGTGCCAGTAGTAATACAGGTCTCGGACAGTACTTC. As protein: CASSNTGLGQYF. The full variable domain, rest sourced from reference TRBV19 and TRBJ2-7, is DGGITQSPKYLFRKEGQNVTLSCEQNLNHDAMYWYRQDPGQGLRLIYYSQIVNDFQKGDIAEGYSVSREKKESFPLTVTSAQKNPTAFYLCASSNTGLGQYFGPGTRLTVT.